This is a list of T cell receptor beta chains from one sample in a study of T-cell reconstitution after alpha-beta-depleted transplantation in children. From the PCR reads, TCRdb called clonotypes with MiXCR, one entry per CDR3 protein. The repertoire holds around 240,000 distinct CDR3 sequences, with 6.5% to 10% as singletons. This material consisted of PBMCs, mostly from graft donor cells, taken 180 days after TCRalphabeta/CD19-depleted stem cell transplant. The receptor source for this set is a male patient younger than 18 who had a stem cell transplant for acute lymphoblastic leukemia, so the T cells may come from the graft donor. Both conserved end residues are trimmed from each CDR3. Each record gives: V gene, CDR3 protein.

V gene: TRBV15; CDR3 protein: ATSARTSREQY
V gene: TRBV12-3/TRBV12-4; CDR3 protein: ASSFGGGAKNIQY
V gene: TRBV29-1; CDR3 protein: SMGRVNTEAF
V gene: TRBV9; CDR3 protein: ASSVGQGAGREKLF
V gene: TRBV12-3/TRBV12-4; CDR3 protein: ASRARGGPGGNQPQH
V gene: TRBV7-9; CDR3 protein: ASTFASYRERDTEAF
V gene: TRBV4-1; CDR3 protein: ASSQERSEGETQY
V gene: TRBV7-2; CDR3 protein: ASSPRQGVNSPLH
V gene: TRBV7-2; CDR3 protein: ASSLAPGQRLAF
V gene: TRBV7-9; CDR3 protein: ASSVTSGRAGNEQF
V gene: TRBV4-2; CDR3 protein: ASSHGTGGAEQF
V gene: TRBV7-9; CDR3 protein: ASSPDGSKNIQY
V gene: TRBV5-5; CDR3 protein: ASSFAGWDYEQY
V gene: TRBV18; CDR3 protein: ASSPSGQGFTEAF
V gene: TRBV10-3; CDR3 protein: ATAQGRGTDTQY
V gene: TRBV9; CDR3 protein: ASSVTSRGQKLF
V gene: TRBV5-6; CDR3 protein: ASSLRVGKNIQY
V gene: TRBV20-1; CDR3 protein: SATRTGTDTQY
V gene: TRBV7-9; CDR3 protein: ASSQLANTGELF
V gene: TRBV5-1; CDR3 protein: ASSFGPVNTEAF
V gene: TRBV5-1; CDR3 protein: ASSFIGFDTSSYEQY
V gene: TRBV29-1; CDR3 protein: SATSGGNEQY
V gene: TRBV18; CDR3 protein: ASSPPGLLYEQY
V gene: TRBV27; CDR3 protein: ASSFRTGLSNQPQH
V gene: TRBV20-1; CDR3 protein: SARGGASEQY
V gene: TRBV6-5; CDR3 protein: ASSSVGERYTEAF
V gene: TRBV6-5; CDR3 protein: ASSYSGLAPYEQY
V gene: TRBV5-6; CDR3 protein: ASSFGQGFGNTIY
V gene: TRBV20-1; CDR3 protein: SARYRVDDEQY
V gene: TRBV10-3; CDR3 protein: AISESLGVAKNIQY
V gene: TRBV5-1; CDR3 protein: ASSSLTGPGANVLT
V gene: TRBV6-5; CDR3 protein: ASSYVVNTGELF